The 17 T cell receptor beta chains listed next were all sequenced from one sample in a study of early T cells in non-severe SARS-CoV-2 infection. TCRdb reprocessed the 5' RACE reads via MiXCR and lists one record per CDR3 protein. This sample has roughly 80,000 distinct CDR3 sequences, with roughly 15% found just once. Material: whole blood. The receptors stem from an adult who was a healthcare worker with PCR-confirmed SARS-CoV-2 infection or an uninfected control (not recorded which).

The CDR3 nucleotides read TGTGCCAGCAGCTTAGCAAGGCGCAATGAGCAGTTCTTC. The encoded protein is CASSLARRNEQFF. V is TRBV7-9 and J is TRBJ2-1; no firm D call. The CDR3 runs 13 residues. Germline lookup yields CDR1 SEHNR and CDR2 FQNEAQ (reference sequence). Deletions cut 0 bases from V and 6 bases from J, with 6 bases between.

This clonotype was detected a few times. The J gene is TRBJ1-6, the V gene TRBV3-1; D is undetermined. The germline CDR1 and CDR2 sequences are LGHDT and YNNKEL (reference sequence). The V gene lost 1 base and the J gene lost 6 bases, with 13 bases spanning the gap. The CDR3 is 16 amino acids. The DNA for the CDR3 is TGTGCCAGCAGCCAAGGGCGTACAGCCAGTAATTCACCCCTCCACTTT. It is translated as CASSQGRTASNSPLHF.

In this sample, this clonotype turned up a few times. The chain uses TRBV7-8 and TRBJ2-3; D might be TRBD2 (5 bases). The CDR3 sequence is 14 residues long. Trimming took 5 bases from V and 1 from J, leaving 10 bases between them. Germline V gene data show CDR1 as SGHVS and CDR2 as FQNEAQ. The CDR3 loop reads CASSLRRGTDTQYF. CDR3 nucleotides: TGTGCCAGCAGCCTTAGGCGGGGCACAGATACGCAGTATTTT.

In this sample, this clonotype turned up a few times. The genes are TRBV27 and TRBJ2-1; D perhaps matches TRBD1 (6 bases). Germline V lookup: CDR1 MNHEY, CDR2 SMNVEV (reference sequence). This CDR3 has 15 amino acids. The V and J ends lost 6 bases and 1 base respectively, with 13 bases between them. CDR3 sequence: CASSPRGASYNEQFF. The CDR3 DNA follows: TGTGCCAGCAGCCCCAGGGGCGCGTCCTACAATGAGCAGTTCTTC.

This clonotype was counted ten times or more. This chain joins TRBV19 and TRBJ2-7; TRBD2 matches at 16 bases. CDR3 length: 17 amino acids. The junction had 5 bases not matched to a gene; V was cut back by 6 bases and J by 0 bases. Per germline, CDR1 LNHDA and CDR2 SQIVND (reference sequence). CDR3 loop: CASSRGLAGGPSYEQYF. The CDR3 DNA reads TGTGCCAGTAGCCGGGGACTAGCGGGAGGGCCCTCCTACGAGCAGTACTTC.

This clonotype was observed many times. This CDR3 is CSVGTSGELFF. CDR3 nucleotide sequence: TGCAGCGTGGGGACCTCCGGGGAGCTGTTTTTT. V usage is TRBV29-1 and J usage is TRBJ2-2; D possibly matches TRBD1 or TRBD2 (5 bases each). Trimming removed 6 bases at V and 6 bases at J, with 8 bases between. The CDR3 has 11 amino acids. Germline V gene data show CDR1 as SQVTM and CDR2 as ANQGSEA.

This chain joins TRBV5-8 and TRBJ1-1, with 9 nucleotides matching TRBD1. V lost 4 bases, J lost 0 bases, and 10 bases stayed unmatched. CDR1 SGHTS and CDR2 YDEGEE come from the germline V gene. The length of the CDR3 is 17 residues. The CDR3 sequence is CASSGGTGSRVNTEAFF. CDR3 sequence (DNA): TGTGCCAGCAGCGGGGGGACAGGGAGCCGGGTGAACACTGAAGCTTTCTTT. The full variable domain, its missing parts supplied by reference TRBV5-8 and TRBJ1-1, is EAGVTQSPTHLIKTRGQQATLRCSPISGHTSVYWYQQALGLGLQFLLWYDEGEERNRGNFPPRFSGRQFPNYSSELNVNALELEDSALYLCASSGGTGSRVNTEAFFGQGTRLTVV.

This clonotype was found a few times. V gene TRBV3-1 combines with J gene TRBJ2-1; 8 bases map to TRBD1. CDR1 is LGHDT and CDR2 is YNNKEL in the germline V gene (reference sequence). V lost 4 bases, J lost 7 bases, and 9 bases stayed unmatched. CDR3 length: 15 residues. CDR3: CASSLRPRGRNEQFF. CDR3 nucleotide sequence: TGTGCCAGCAGCCTACGGCCCAGGGGGCGGAATGAGCAGTTCTTC.

The V gene is TRBV9, the J gene TRBJ1-5; D perhaps matches TRBD1 (5 bases). The CDR3 extends over 15 amino acids. CDR1 SGDLS and CDR2 YYNGEE come from the germline V gene. Between the trimmed V and J ends, which lost 7 bases and 0 bases, there was a span of 14 bases. The CDR3 here is CASGGDGYSNQPQHF. In nucleotides, the CDR3 is TGTGCCAGCGGGGGGGACGGCTATAGCAATCAGCCCCAGCATTTT.

In this sample, this clonotype turned up a few times. The chain couples TRBV28 to TRBJ2-3; 10 bases align to TRBD2. The CDR3 covers 17 residues. Germline CDR1 and CDR2: MDHEN and SYDVKM. J lost 4 bases, V lost 3 bases, and 10 bases had no gene match. CDR3 amino acids: CASSFPKSGGEADTQYF. CDR3 nucleotide sequence: TGTGCCAGCAGTTTTCCTAAAAGCGGGGGGGAGGCAGATACGCAGTATTTT.

This clonotype was seen repeatedly, ten times or more. The V call is TRBV19, the J call TRBJ2-1, with 9 bases identical to TRBD2. V lost 9 bases, J lost 5 bases, and 11 bases stayed unmatched. CDR1 and CDR2 (germline): LNHDA, SQIVND (reference sequence). This CDR3 comprises 15 residues. CDR3 sequence: CASTRSGGLDNEQFF. For the CDR3, the DNA is TGTGCCAGCACCCGGAGCGGGGGGCTGGACAATGAGCAGTTCTTC. The full variable domain, in which reference TRBV19 and TRBJ2-1 provide the parts outside the CDR3, is DGGITQSPKYLFRKEGQNVTLSCEQNLNHDAMYWYRQDPGQGLRLIYYSQIVNDFQKGDIAEGYSVSREKKESFPLTVTSAQKNPTAFYLCASTRSGGLDNEQFFGPGTRLTVL.

This chain uses TRBV10-2 with TRBJ2-1; 11 nucleotides agree with TRBD2. The CDR3 extends over 13 amino acids. The germline V gene has CDR1 WSHSY and CDR2 SAAADI. V lost 6 bases, J lost 7 bases, and 2 bases stayed unmatched. The CDR3 sequence is CASRTSGENEQFF. In DNA form, the CDR3 reads TGCGCCAGCAGGACTAGCGGGGAAAATGAGCAGTTCTTC.

This clonotype has a count of ten or more. The V gene is TRBV7-9, the J gene TRBJ2-3; D is unresolved. Germline CDR1 and CDR2: SEHNR and FQNEAQ (reference sequence). V lost 6 bases and J lost 6, with 13 bases in between. The CDR3 sequence is 13 residues long. In nucleotides, the CDR3 is TGTGCCAGCAGACACATAGGGCCCGATACGCAGTATTTT. This codes for CASRHIGPDTQYF.

The V call is TRBV28, the J call TRBJ2-7, with a weak D call TRBD2 (6 bases). The CDR3 has 15 amino acids. V lost 3 bases and J 2 bases, leaving 14 bases between the germline ends. Germline CDR1 and CDR2: MDHEN and SYDVKM. The CDR3 DNA reads as TGTGCCAGCAGTTTTCCAGGGAGGTCGCCCTACGAGCAGTACTTC. It translates to CASSFPGRSPYEQYF.

This clonotype appeared many times. The chain links TRBV20-1 to TRBJ2-1, with D maybe TRBD2 (6 bases). The length of the CDR3 is 15 residues. The V gene lost 3 bases and the J gene lost 0 bases, with 12 bases spanning the gap. The germline gives CDR1 DFQATT, CDR2 SNEGSKA (reference sequence). In DNA, the CDR3 is TGCAGTGCTAGCGGTCCCGGGAGCTCCTACAATGAGCAGTTCTTC. Its translation: CSASGPGSSYNEQFF.

This clonotype was counted a few times. The chain joins TRBV19 to TRBJ2-4; D unclear. The V and J ends lost 3 bases and 2 bases respectively, with 8 bases between them. Germline CDR1 and CDR2: LNHDA and SQIVND (reference sequence). The CDR3 loop spans 14 amino acids. Written as DNA, the CDR3 is TGTGCCAGTAGTATTACGGCTACCAAAAACATTCAGTACTTC. It yields the protein CASSITATKNIQYF.

This clonotype was counted between two and nine times. This chain uses TRBV20-1 with TRBJ2-5; possibly TRBD2 for D (5 bases). Germline loops: CDR1 DFQATT, CDR2 SNEGSKA (reference sequence). The CDR3 covers 15 residues. The V end was cut by 2 bases, the J end by 0 bases, with 13 bases between. The CDR3 nucleotides are TGCAGTGCTAGACCAGGAGGAGACTACCAAGAGACCCAGTACTTC. This sequence encodes CSARPGGDYQETQYF.